This TCR beta chain was found in a study of T cell responses to AZD1222 COVID-19 vaccine. Findings and limits, study-wide: White British donors predominated, females outnumbered males, and clonal diversity was possibly underestimated. At 160-218 and 743-854, vaccine-associated CD4 TCRs were dominant, and they spanned spike. The study identified only five or six AZD1222 recipients as seropositive at baseline.

Points on this clone: Its specificity is not known.

Profiling relied on immunoSEQ multiplex PCR, and the TCRdb table lists in-frame clones only, not all of them. The sample has some 160,000 clones, approximately 91% seen once. This CDR3 comprises 14 residues. Germline CDR1 is SGHNT and CDR2 is YENEEA. Trimming removed 2 bases from V and 5 bases from J, with 10 bases in between. This receptor was identified in an adult who received the AZD1222 COVID-19 vaccine. This specimen consisted of peripheral blood, obtained 28 days after the second AZD1222 dose. The rearrangement joins TRBV11-3 to TRBJ1-3; D perhaps matches TRBD1 (5 bases). In DNA form, the CDR3 reads TGTGCCAGCAGCTTATCCGGGGGACGAAACACCATATATTTT. Protein product: CASSLSGGRNTIYF.